Following are 13 T cell receptor beta chains from one sample sequenced in a study of cytomegalovirus exposure and HLA in healthy donors. Primers for the PCR totalled 60 Vbeta and 13 Jbeta. The protocol was immunoSEQ multiplex PCR, while the TCRdb copy is restricted to in-frame clones and leaves out a portion. This sample carries 100,000 to 150,000 clones, around 82% of them seen once, and the ten largest clones take approximately 10%. Material for sequencing was PBMCs. These TCRs come from a man aged 25-45 years in good health and CMV-seropositive.

This sequence joins TRBV4-2 and TRBJ2-1; TRBD2 matches at 10 bases. The CDR3 covers 15 residues. After removal of 6 bases from V and 5 bases from J, the junction contained 7 bases not matched to a gene. Germline V lookup: CDR1 LGHNA, CDR2 YNFKEQ. The CDR3 region has the DNA TGTGCCAGCAGTTCCGGACTAGCGGAAAACAATGAGCAGTTCTTC. This gives the protein CASSSGLAENNEQFF.

The genes are TRBV5-1 and TRBJ2-3; 7 bases fit TRBD1. Germline CDR1 reads SGHRS; CDR2 reads YFSETQ. V trimming: 6 bases; J trimming: 0 bases; junction bases outside the gene matches: 4. There are 14 residues in the CDR3. The CDR3 reads CASMGQPSTDTQYF. CDR3 nucleotide sequence: TGCGCCAGCATGGGACAGCCGAGCACAGATACGCAGTATTTT.

This chain uses TRBV7-2 with TRBJ2-7; D may be TRBD1 (7 bases). The germline V and J ends were trimmed by 10 bases and 4 bases, with 11 bases remaining between them. Looked up from germline, CDR1 is SGHTA and CDR2 is FQGNSA. There are 11 residues in the CDR3. CDR3 in amino acids: CATQGGYEQYF. CDR3 DNA: TGTGCCACCCAGGGGGGTTACGAGCAGTACTTC.

The chain recombines TRBV5-8 with TRBJ2-1; TRBD2 matches 10 bases. The germline CDR1 and CDR2 sequences are SGHTS and YDEGEE. CDR3 length: 15 residues. V dropped 0 bases and J dropped 7; count of bases not matched to a gene: 4. DNA of the CDR3: TGTGCCAGCAGCTTGGGGACTAGCGGTAGGAATGAGCAGTTCTTC. Amino acid sequence: CASSLGTSGRNEQFF.

The rearrangement links TRBV10-3 to TRBJ2-7, with 10 bases fitting TRBD2. The germline V gene has CDR1 ENHRY and CDR2 SYGVKD. CDR3 size: 15 residues. V trimming: 8 bases; J trimming: 2 bases; junction bases outside the gene matches: 9. CDR3 region: CAIRGGTSDTYEQYF. The CDR3 bases are TGTGCCATCCGGGGAGGGACTAGCGATACCTACGAGCAGTACTTC.

This chain connects TRBV9 to TRBJ2-2; 7 nucleotides agree with TRBD1. The junction had 6 bases not matched to a gene; V was cut back by 1 base and J by 0 bases. The CDR3 has 17 amino acids. CDR1 SGDLS and CDR2 YYNGEE come from the germline V gene. This CDR3 reads CASSVPGTDTNTGELFF. The CDR3 region has the DNA TGTGCCAGCAGCGTACCAGGGACAGACACGAACACCGGGGAGCTGTTTTTT.

V gene TRBV11-3 combines with J gene TRBJ2-5; D may be TRBD1 (6 bases). The germline V gene encodes CDR1 SGHNT and CDR2 YENEEA. Trimming removed 5 bases at V and 5 bases at J, with 15 bases between. CDR3 size: 14 residues. The DNA for the CDR3 is TGTGCCAGCAGCACTGTGGCAGGGGCCGAGACCCAGTACTTC. This gives the protein CASSTVAGAETQYF. The variable domain in full, completed from reference TRBV11-3 and TRBJ2-5, reads EAGVVQSPRYKIIEKKQPVAFWCNPISGHNTLYWYLQNLGQGPELLIRYENEEAVDDSQLPKDRFSAERLKGVDSTLKIQPAELGDSAVYLCASSTVAGAETQYFGPGTRLLVL.

This sequence joins TRBV28 and TRBJ2-1; D is perhaps TRBD2 (6 bases). CDR1 MDHEN and CDR2 SYDVKM come from the germline V gene. The CDR3 contains 15 residues. V lost 5 bases, J lost 9 bases, and 20 bases lay in between. The CDR3 is CASSSPGLPTTEQFF. The CDR3 nucleotides are TGTGCCAGCAGTAGCCCCGGACTACCTACGACTGAGCAGTTCTTC.

Points on this clone: At one end, the junction sequence differs from germline, possibly due to a read error. This chain connects TRBV7-2 to TRBJ1-5; weak D call: TRBD1 (5 bases). Germline CDR1 SGHTA, CDR2 FQGNSA. The CDR3 contains 15 residues. The CDR3 here is CASSLDGGFNQPQHF. DNA for the CDR3: TGTGCCAGCAGCTTAGACGGGGGATTCAATCAACCCCAGCATTTT.

The J gene is TRBJ2-7, the V gene TRBV7-2, with 8 bases identical to TRBD2. The CDR3 runs to 14 residues. Unmatched junction bases numbered 7, after V lost 3 bases and J lost 6 bases. Germline lookup yields CDR1 SGHTA and CDR2 FQGNSA. CDR3 in amino acids: CASSFQRERSEQYF. The CDR3 bases are TGTGCCAGCAGCTTTCAGCGGGAGCGGTCCGAGCAGTACTTC.

In this sample, this clone turned up once. The J gene is TRBJ1-4, the V gene TRBV30; possible D gene TRBD1, 6 bases. Trimming shortened V by 1 base and J by 3 bases, and 12 bases separated the two germline ends. Germline CDR1 is GTSNPN and CDR2 is SVGIG (reference sequence). The CDR3 runs 15 residues. The CDR3 region has the DNA TGTGCCTGGAGTGCCGGAGGACAGTCTAATGAAAAACTGTTTTTT. Translating gives CAWSAGGQSNEKLFF.

This clone appeared a single time. This sequence joins TRBV29-1 and TRBJ2-5, with 7 bases that match TRBD2. V dropped 3 bases and J dropped 4; count of bases not matched to a gene: 8. Germline V gene lookup returns CDR1 SQVTM and CDR2 ANQGSEA. The CDR3 has 14 residues. CDR3 sequence: CSVEVGGLGETQYF. The CDR3 DNA reads as TGCAGCGTTGAGGTGGGAGGGTTGGGAGAGACCCAGTACTTC.

This rearrangement joins TRBV4-1 to TRBJ2-1; weak D call: TRBD1 (6 bases). The germline V gene has CDR1 MGHRA and CDR2 YSYEKL. Trimming left V 1 base short and J 10 bases short, with 11 bases between. The CDR3 runs to 13 residues. CDR3 in DNA: TGCGCCAGCAGCCAAGTCCCAGGGGACGAGCAGTTCTTC. It specifies CASSQVPGDEQFF.